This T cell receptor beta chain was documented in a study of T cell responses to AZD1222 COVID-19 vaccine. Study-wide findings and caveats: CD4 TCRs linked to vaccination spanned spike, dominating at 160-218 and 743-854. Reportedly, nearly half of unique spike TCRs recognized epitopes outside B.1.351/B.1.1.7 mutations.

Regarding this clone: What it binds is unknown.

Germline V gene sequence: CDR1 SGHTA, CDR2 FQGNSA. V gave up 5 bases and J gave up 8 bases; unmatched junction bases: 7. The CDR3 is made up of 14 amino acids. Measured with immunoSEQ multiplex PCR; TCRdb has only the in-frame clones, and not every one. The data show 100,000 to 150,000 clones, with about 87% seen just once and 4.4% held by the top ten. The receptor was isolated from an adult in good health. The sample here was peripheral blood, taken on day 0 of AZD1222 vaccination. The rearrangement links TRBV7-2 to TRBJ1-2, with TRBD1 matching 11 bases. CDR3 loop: CASSKGQGAGGYTF. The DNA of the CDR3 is TGTGCCAGCAGCAAAGGACAGGGGGCAGGCGGCTACACCTTC. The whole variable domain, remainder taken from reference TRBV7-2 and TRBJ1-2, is GAGVSQSPSNKVTEKGKDVELRCDPISGHTALYWYRQSLGQGLEFLIYFQGNSAPDKSGLPSDRFSAERTGGSVSTLTIQRTQQEDSAVYLCASSKGQGAGGYTFGSGTRLTVV.